This T cell receptor beta chain came from a study of regulatory T cells in long-lasting Graves disease. Points from the study as a whole: Preferential use of TRBV28, TRBJ1-2 and TRBJ2-5 was seen in persistent disease. Since the sample size was small, accuracy may have been reduced.

The CDR3 length is 12 residues. Germline CDR1 reads SQVTM; CDR2 reads ANQGSEA. Relying on iRepertoire HTBI primers and Arm-PCR of CDR3 regions, the team built TCR beta libraries. MiXCR, applied by TCRdb to the multiplex PCR reads, yields one record per CDR3 protein. The table lists fewer than 450,000 distinct CDR3 sequences, about 20% of them singletons. Time point given: persistent/refractory GD, antithyroid drugs over 5 years with positive TRAb. PBMC-derived RNA was used for the TCR library. Diagnosis followed American Thyroid Association guidelines for Graves' disease. From an endocrinology department in Xi'an, China, came the patients. This clonotype was seen a few times. Its antigen is not known.

The sequence was obtained from a female donor with Graves disease. V is TRBV29-1 and J is TRBJ2-7; D unclear. The input for sequencing was peripheral blood mononuclear cells (PBMCs), taken when the disease was refractory, from a patient treated with antithyroid drugs. CDR3 amino acids: CNAVVGRYEQYF. The CDR3 coding sequence is TGCAACGCCGTGGTGGGTAGGTACGAGCAGTACTTC.